This entry features one T cell receptor beta chain sequence. Other DNA sequences from this sample encode an identical CDR3 as well. These data come from a study of blood T cell repertoires in COVID-19. Looking at the study overall: T cells, B-cell-depleted T cells, or PBMCs provided the cDNA or gDNA that served as material.

Assay: immunoSEQ multiplex PCR; the TCRdb copy retains only in-frame clones and omits some. The data contain some 160,000 clones, more than 70% of them singletons. The germline V gene encodes CDR1 MDHEN and CDR2 SYDVKM. Trimming stripped 5 bases from V and 4 bases from J, with 9 bases between. The CDR3 is 12 residues long. Input material: peripheral blood. The rearrangement joins TRBV28 to TRBJ2-7, with D perhaps TRBD2 (5 bases). The origin of this receptor is a man aged 50 to 59 who had recovered from COVID-19. CDR3 DNA: TGTGCCAGCAGTCCGGACTCTTACGAGCAGTACTTC. It codes for CASSPDSYEQYF.